The present T cell receptor (beta chain) was sequenced within a study of T-cell memory formation after mild COVID-19. Findings and caveats of the study: Contracting CD4+ clones lay largely in CM and EM, with CD8+ ones residing in EMRA.

CDR1 is LGHNA, CDR2 YNFKEQ, per germline. The CDR3 has 16 residues. With 4 bases clipped from V and 4 bases from J, the junction kept 12 bases outside the gene matches. In the case of this clonotype: What it binds is unknown.

Constant-segment primers served in 5'RACE that generated TCR alpha and TCR beta cDNA libraries bearing sample barcodes and UMIs. MiXCR, applied by TCRdb to the 5' RACE reads, yields one record per CDR3 protein. The sample yields hundreds of thousands of distinct CDR3 sequences, approximately 14% seen once. The receptor was isolated from a man between 18 and 29 years old who had mild COVID-19 (a few samples of this study predate the infection). Cell type and time point are not known. Sample: PBMCs or a T cell subset sorted from them (not recorded which). The V call is TRBV4-2, the J call TRBJ2-7, with 8 bases that match TRBD2. CDR3 in amino acids: CASSRERTSGLYEQYF. The CDR3 DNA reads TGTGCCAGCAGCCGAGAGCGTACTAGCGGACTATACGAGCAGTACTTC.